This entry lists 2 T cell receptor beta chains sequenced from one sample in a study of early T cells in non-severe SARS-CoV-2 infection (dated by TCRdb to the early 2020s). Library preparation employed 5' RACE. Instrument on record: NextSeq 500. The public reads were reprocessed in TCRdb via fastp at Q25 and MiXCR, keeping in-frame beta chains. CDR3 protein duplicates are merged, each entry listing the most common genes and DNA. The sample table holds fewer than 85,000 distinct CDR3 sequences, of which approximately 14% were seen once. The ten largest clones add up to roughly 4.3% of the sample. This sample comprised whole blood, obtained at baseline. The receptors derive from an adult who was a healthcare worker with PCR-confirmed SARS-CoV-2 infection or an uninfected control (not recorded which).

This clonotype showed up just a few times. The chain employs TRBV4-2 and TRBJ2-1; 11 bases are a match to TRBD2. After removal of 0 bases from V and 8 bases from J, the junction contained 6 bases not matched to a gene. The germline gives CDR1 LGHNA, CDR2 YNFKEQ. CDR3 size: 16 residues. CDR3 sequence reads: CASSQDTTSGSDEQFF. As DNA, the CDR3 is TGTGCCAGCAGCCAAGATACCACTAGCGGGAGTGATGAGCAGTTCTTC.

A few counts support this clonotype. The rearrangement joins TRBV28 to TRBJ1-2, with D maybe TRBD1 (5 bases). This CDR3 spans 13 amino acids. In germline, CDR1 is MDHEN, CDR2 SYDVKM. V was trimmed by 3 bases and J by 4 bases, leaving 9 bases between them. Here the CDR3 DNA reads TGTGCCAGCAGTTTCCGGGGGTCCTATGGCTACACCTTC. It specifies CASSFRGSYGYTF.